Here is one TCR beta chain with its context. This sample is drawn from a study of blood T cell repertoires in COVID-19. The assay was immunoSEQ multiplex PCR, and TCRdb's table has in-frame clones only and misses some. The sample lists roughly 90,000 clones; over 80% were seen once. Germline CDR1 reads MDHEN; CDR2 reads SYDVKM. The CDR3 has 16 amino acids. The J segment lost 1 base and the V segment lost 5 bases, leaving 5 bases of the junction unmatched. The sample comprised peripheral blood. This TCR was recovered from a woman older than 75 with active or convalescent COVID-19. The genes are TRBV28 and TRBJ2-5; TRBD2 aligns across 12 bases. The CDR3 loop reads CASSHRTSGTQETQYF. CDR3 sequence (DNA): TGTGCCAGCAGTCACCGGACTAGCGGGACCCAAGAGACCCAGTACTTC.